Following are 18 T cell receptor beta chains from one sample sequenced in a study of T cell repertoires in cytomegalovirus infection. These receptors lack a known antigen. From the reads, TCRdb called clonotypes with MiXCR, one entry per CDR3 protein. Among about 700,000 distinct CDR3 sequences listed, roughly a third were seen once. The source was cultured PBMCs, collected from culture after CMV antigen stimulation. These receptors originate from a human donor in good health (CMV status not recorded). Some clones in this sample may be carry-over from other donors' samples.

The chain combines TRBV7-9 with TRBJ1-2; a weak D match, TRBD1 (6 bases). Deletions cut 1 base from V and 8 bases from J, with 17 bases between. The CDR3 consists of 15 residues. Germline V gene sequence: CDR1 SEHNR, CDR2 FQNEAQ (reference sequence). The CDR3 DNA reads as TGTGCCAGCAGCTTAGACGGTGGGGGGCAAGAAGGCTACACCTTC. Translating it yields CASSLDGGGQEGYTF.

This chain links TRBV5-1 with TRBJ2-3; 8 nucleotides line up with TRBD1. CDR3 length: 19 residues. J was trimmed by 0 bases and V by 2 bases; bases with no gene match: 14. The germline CDR1 and CDR2 sequences are SGHRS and YFSETQ. For the CDR3, the DNA is TGCGCCAGCAGCTTTCCGGGACAGGTCTTTCAGGGTAGCACAGATACGCAGTATTTT. It codes for CASSFPGQVFQGSTDTQYF. The whole variable domain, filled in from reference TRBV5-1 and TRBJ2-3, reads KAGVTQTPRYLIKTRGQQVTLSCSPISGHRSVSWYQQTPGQGLQFLFEYFSETQRNKGNFPGRFSGRQFSNSRSEMNVSTLELGDSALYLCASSFPGQVFQGSTDTQYFGPGTRLTVL.

The sample holds a few counts of this clonotype. This chain uses TRBV19 with TRBJ2-1; D call uncertain. Germline CDR1 and CDR2: LNHDA and SQIVND (reference sequence). Trimming took off 2 bases at V and 4 bases at J, with 15 bases between the two ends. The CDR3 loop spans 16 amino acids. The CDR3 nucleotides read TGTGCCAGTAGTATAAGGCCTAGGGAATTTTACAATGAGCAGTTCTTC. Translating it yields CASSIRPREFYNEQFF.

The rearrangement links TRBV11-2 to TRBJ1-5; possible D gene TRBD1, 6 bases. The germline CDR1 and CDR2 sequences are SGHAT and FQNNGV. V lost 3 bases, J lost 4 bases, and 13 bases lay in between. CDR3 length: 15 amino acids. CDR3 nucleotides: TGTGCCAGCAGCTTTACCCAGGGGTCGAATCAGCCCCAGCATTTT. It codes for CASSFTQGSNQPQHF. Supplemented by reference TRBV11-2 and TRBJ1-5, the full variable domain reads EAGVAQSPRYKIIEKRQSVAFWCNPISGHATLYWYQQILGQGPKLLIQFQNNGVVDDSQLPKDRFSAERLKGVDSTLKIQPAKLEDSAVYLCASSFTQGSNQPQHFGDGTRLSIL.

The chain links TRBV20-1 to TRBJ1-4, with a weak D call TRBD1 (6 bases). CDR1 is DFQATT, CDR2 SNEGSKA, per germline (reference sequence). Trimming removed 6 bases at V and 1 base at J, with 12 bases between. There are 14 residues in the CDR3. CDR3 DNA sequence: TGCAGTGCAAGACAGGACGTAACTAATGAAAAACTGTTTTTT. Protein product: CSARQDVTNEKLFF.

The chain carries TRBV4-2 and TRBJ1-6, with 9 bases that match TRBD1. Germline CDR1 reads LGHNA; CDR2 reads YNFKEQ. This CDR3 spans 15 amino acids. The V and J ends lost 3 bases and 9 bases, in that order; junction bases with no gene match: 6. The CDR3 here is CASSHNRDRVSPLHF. The CDR3 DNA reads TGTGCCAGCAGCCATAACCGGGACAGGGTTTCACCCCTCCACTTT.

The table lists this clonotype with a few counts. One junction end disagrees with the germline gene, perhaps due to a read error. The chain links TRBV2 to TRBJ1-1, with TRBD1 matching over 7 bases. CDR1 is SNHLY and CDR2 is FYNNEI in the germline V gene. CDR3 length: 13 amino acids. The CDR3 loop reads CASIPVPRDRPKF. For the CDR3, the DNA is TGTGCCAGCATACCGGTCCCCCGGGACAGACCCAAATTT.

The chain links TRBV7-6 to TRBJ2-2, with D uncertain. Germline-derived CDR1 and CDR2 are SGHVS and FNYEAQ. The CDR3 is 13 amino acids. V shed 3 bases and J shed 5 bases, with 7 bases lying between them. The CDR3: CASSLMATGELFF. The CDR3 nucleotides read TGTGCCAGCAGCTTGATGGCGACCGGGGAGCTGTTTTTT.

This clonotype has a handful of counts. The V call is TRBV7-2, the J call TRBJ2-5, with 7 bases aligning to TRBD2. This CDR3 spans 17 amino acids. Germline CDR1 is SGHTA and CDR2 is FQGNSA. Trimming removed 0 bases from V and 5 bases from J; junction bases left unmatched: 12. The CDR3 loop is CASSLAGGGPWVETQYF. The CDR3 nucleotides are TGTGCCAGCAGCTTAGCGGGGGGGGGTCCCTGGGTCGAGACCCAGTACTTC.

This clonotype was observed many times. This chain uses TRBV7-2 with TRBJ1-5; unclear D gene. Germline V gives CDR1 SGHTA, CDR2 FQGNSA. The CDR3 covers 16 residues. Trimming removed 1 base from V and 0 bases from J, with 10 bases in between. The CDR3 region has the DNA TGTGCCAGCAGCTTAGTAAATAGATATAGCAATCAGCCCCAGCATTTT. This codes for CASSLVNRYSNQPQHF.

The V and J genes are TRBV7-2 and TRBJ1-3; D remains unclear. The germline gives CDR1 SGHTA, CDR2 FQGNSA. The CDR3 sequence is 15 residues long. V was clipped by 5 bases and J by 4 bases, with 15 bases between them. The CDR3 region is CASSTEGASGNTIYF. The CDR3 region has the DNA TGTGCCAGCAGCACAGAAGGAGCTTCGGGAAACACCATATATTTT. The variable domain in full, with the rest retrieved from reference TRBV7-2 and TRBJ1-3, is GAGVSQSPSNKVTEKGKDVELRCDPISGHTALYWYRQSLGQGLEFLIYFQGNSAPDKSGLPSDRFSAERTGGSVSTLTIQRTQQEDSAVYLCASSTEGASGNTIYFGEGSWLTVV.

CDR3 protein: CASRPRAWGTDTQYF. The CDR3 nucleotides are TGTGCCAGCCGTCCCCGGGCCTGGGGGACAGATACGCAGTATTTT. V and J are TRBV28 and TRBJ2-3; the D gene could be TRBD1 or TRBD2 (5 bases each). The CDR3 loop spans 15 amino acids. V lost 8 bases and J lost 3, with 18 bases in between. In germline, CDR1 is MDHEN, CDR2 SYDVKM.

In its sample, this clonotype was seen a few times. The genes are TRBV7-2 and TRBJ2-7; 11 bases match TRBD1. This CDR3 has 16 residues. J was trimmed by 1 base and V by 5 bases; bases with no gene match: 7. Germline loops: CDR1 SGHTA, CDR2 FQGNSA. The CDR3 DNA sequence: TGTGCCAGCAGCACCCGGGACAGGGGGGAGTCCTACGAGCAGTACTTC. Its translation: CASSTRDRGESYEQYF.

This clonotype came up many times. The genes are TRBV7-2 and TRBJ2-1; 11 bases match TRBD2. Germline values: CDR1 SGHTA, CDR2 FQGNSA. The V segment lost 3 bases and the J segment 9 bases; nucleotides outside the gene matches: 7. The CDR3 is made up of 15 amino acids. The CDR3 loop is CASSFRLAGPSEQFF. The CDR3 DNA reads TGTGCCAGCAGCTTCCGACTAGCGGGGCCTTCTGAGCAGTTCTTC.

The chain recombines TRBV12-3 or TRBV12-4 with TRBJ2-7, with 8 bases lining up with TRBD1. The CDR3 contains 18 residues. With 6 bases clipped from V and 4 bases from J, the junction kept 20 bases outside the gene matches. CDR3 coding DNA: TGTGCCAGCAGCCCGGGCAGGGGGCCACTAGCAGCATCTTACGAGCAGTACTTC. As protein: CASSPGRGPLAASYEQYF.

DNA for the CDR3: TGTGCCAGCAGTTCGAATAGCGGGTACCGTAATGAGCAGTTCTTC. Its translation: CASSSNSGYRNEQFF. V usage is TRBV6-2 or TRBV6-3 and J usage is TRBJ2-1; 7 bases are a match to TRBD2. V was pared by 4 bases and J by 7 bases, with 10 bases of the junction left unmatched. Germline CDR1 MNHEY, CDR2 SVGEGT. This CDR3 contains 15 residues.

This clonotype was counted ten times or more. The V call is TRBV7-2, the J call TRBJ1-5; 12 bases fit TRBD1. Trimming took 8 bases from V and 1 from J; bases not matched to a gene: 18. The germline V gene has CDR1 SGHTA and CDR2 FQGNSA. This CDR3 comprises 20 residues. The CDR3 DNA sequence: TGTGCCAGCGGCGAAAGTCTTCCGGGACAGGGGGCGGGAAGCAATCAGCCCCAGCATTTT. Encoded protein: CASGESLPGQGAGSNQPQHF.

This clonotype appeared a few times. J is TRBJ2-1 and V is TRBV7-6; 7 bases are a match to TRBD1. The germline V gene has CDR1 SGHVS and CDR2 FNYEAQ. J was trimmed by 1 base and V by 3 bases; bases with no gene match: 3. The CDR3 contains 15 residues. The CDR3: CASSLGTVSYNEQFF. In nucleotides, the CDR3 is TGTGCCAGCAGCTTGGGGACAGTTTCCTACAATGAGCAGTTCTTC.